This is a list of T cell receptor beta chains from one sample in a study of T cell responses to AZD1222 COVID-19 vaccine. The repertoire was sequenced with immunoSEQ multiplex PCR; TCRdb's copy has only in-frame clones and lacks some. The data hold some 170,000 clones, with 93% observed a single time. The sample was peripheral blood, taken on day 0 of AZD1222 vaccination. Receptor source: an adult in good health. Both conserved end residues are part of each CDR3. The order of the fields is D gene, clone size, V gene, J gene, CDR3 protein, CDR3 DNA. The D gene is left open where the match is weak. Clone size is given for some rows only: seen once, a few or many times, or a class if the clone is expanded.

>TRBD1|.|TRBV29-1|TRBJ2-3
CSVEDLDRAKLISTDTQYF
TGCAGCGTTGAAGACCTCGACAGGGCGAAGCTAATTAGCACAGATACGCAGTATTTT
>.|.|TRBV27|TRBJ1-5
CASSLIQGYQPQHF
TGTGCCAGCAGTTTAATCCAGGGGTATCAGCCCCAGCATTTT
>.|.|TRBV6-5|TRBJ1-6
CASRGRDYYNSPLHF
TGTGCCAGCAGGGGGCGAGATTACTATAATTCACCCCTCCACTTT
>.|.|TRBV2|TRBJ2-2
CASSEGGANTGELFF
TGTGCCAGCAGTGAAGGTGGAGCGAACACCGGGGAGCTGTTTTTT
>.|.|TRBV7-9|TRBJ1-1
CASIMTTYTEAFF
TGTGCCAGCATCATGACAACGTACACTGAAGCTTTCTTT
>.|once|TRBV27|TRBJ1-2
CASSLSPGPPNYGYTF
TGTGCCAGCAGTTTATCCCCAGGACCTCCTAACTATGGCTACACCTTC
>.|.|TRBV27|TRBJ1-1
CASSLREGGLEGTEAFF
TGTGCCAGCAGTTTAAGGGAGGGGGGGCTTGAGGGCACTGAAGCTTTCTTT
>.|.|TRBV7-3|TRBJ1-4
CASSPRPGEKLFF
TGTGCCAGCAGCCCCCGCCCCGGGGAAAAACTGTTTTTT
>.|.|TRBV27|TRBJ2-3
CASSSTYYGTQYF
TGTGCCAGCAGTTCGACATACTACGGGACGCAGTATTTT
>.|once|TRBV28|TRBJ1-2
CASRRQATSLYGYTF
TGTGCCAGCAGGAGACAAGCAACTTCCCTCTATGGCTACACCTTC
>.|once|TRBV5-5|TRBJ2-6
CASSRVVPSGANVLTF
TGTGCCAGCAGCCGGGTCGTTCCATCTGGGGCCAACGTCCTGACTTTC